The 21 T cell receptor beta chains in this list originate from one sample, sequenced in a study of blood T cell repertoires in COVID-19. Some clones are missing from TCRdb's copy, which holds only in-frame ones; the method was immunoSEQ multiplex PCR. The sample carries 90,000 to 130,000 clones, approximately 90% recorded once. Sequencing input: peripheral blood. These TCRs come from a woman aged 50 to 60 with acute or convalescent COVID-19.

This clone was recorded only once. The chain recombines TRBV6-5 with TRBJ2-5, with a possible D match to TRBD1 (6 bases). This CDR3 is 15 amino acids long. Germline-derived CDR1 and CDR2 are MNHEY and SVGAGI. V lost 0 bases to trimming and J lost 1 base, with 9 bases between them. CDR3 in amino acids: CASSYSGTSQETQYF. Written as DNA, the CDR3 is TGTGCCAGCAGTTACTCCGGGACAAGCCAAGAGACCCAGTACTTC.

V gene TRBV18 combines with J gene TRBJ2-3; D remains unclear. Germline V CDR1 and CDR2: KGHSH, LQKENI. The V end lost 3 bases, the J end lost 1 base, and 8 bases lay between the germline ends. This CDR3 has 14 residues. CDR3 sequence: CASSPYIGTDTQYF. CDR3 coding DNA: TGTGCCAGCTCACCCTATATTGGCACAGATACGCAGTATTTT.

The chain links TRBV10-1 to TRBJ2-1, with a weak D call TRBD2 (6 bases). Germline assignment: CDR1 WNHNN and CDR2 SYGVQD (reference sequence). Deletions cut 6 bases from V and 3 bases from J, with 15 bases between. CDR3 size: 15 residues. Written as DNA, the CDR3 is TGCGCCAGCAGCCCCGGTGGTAGCGGCTACAATGAGCAGTTCTTC. It codes for CASSPGGSGYNEQFF.

The sample holds one count of this clone. V gene TRBV19 combines with J gene TRBJ1-3, with D maybe TRBD1 (5 bases). Between the trimmed V and J ends, which lost 9 bases and 2 bases, there was a span of 14 bases. The germline CDR1 and CDR2 sequences are LNHDA and SQIVND (reference sequence). This CDR3 contains 14 residues. CDR3 sequence (DNA): TGTGCCAGCCACCTGGTAGGGGCTGGAAACACCATATATTTT. Its translation: CASHLVGAGNTIYF.

The CDR3 sequence is CASSEIGFSGELFF. CDR3 bases: TGTGCCAGCAGTGAAATCGGGTTTAGCGGGGAGCTGTTTTTT. The chain combines TRBV6-1 with TRBJ2-2; no firm D call. The V gene's germline CDR1 is MNHNS and CDR2 SASEGT. The V gene lost 2 bases and the J gene lost 7 bases, with 11 bases spanning the gap. CDR3 length: 14 amino acids.

The rearrangement uses TRBV11-2 and TRBJ2-1; 7 bases map to TRBD2. CDR1 is SGHAT, CDR2 FQNNGV, per germline. The CDR3 covers 15 residues. The V and J ends lost 2 bases and 7 bases, in that order; junction bases with no gene match: 8. The DNA of the CDR3 is TGTGCCAGCAGCTTAACCCGCTGGGGGGGAAATGAGCAGTTCTTC. Its translation: CASSLTRWGGNEQFF.

This clone was detected only once. The chain joins TRBV2 to TRBJ2-2; 7 bases fit TRBD2. This CDR3 spans 15 amino acids. V gave up 6 bases and J gave up 5 bases; unmatched junction bases: 9. Germline loops: CDR1 SNHLY, CDR2 FYNNEI. The CDR3 coding sequence is TGTGCCAGCAGCCGAATAGCGGGCCAAACCGGGGAGCTGTTTTTT. Protein product: CASSRIAGQTGELFF.

V and J are TRBV7-2 and TRBJ2-5; TRBD2 matches at 14 bases. V shed 2 bases, J shed 5 bases, and the junction held 7 bases outside the gene matches. The germline V gene encodes CDR1 SGHTA and CDR2 FQGNSA. This CDR3 comprises 17 residues. DNA for the CDR3: TGTGCCAGCAGCTTATCCCGACTAGCGGGAGGGACGGAGACCCAGTACTTC. Encoded protein: CASSLSRLAGGTETQYF.

V gene TRBV18 combines with J gene TRBJ1-4; 7 bases align to TRBD1. The CDR3 sequence is 15 residues long. Trimming at V came to 3 bases and at J to 8 bases, leaving 9 bases not matched to a gene. CDR1 and CDR2 from the germline V gene are KGHSH and LQKENI. CDR3 bases: TGTGCCAGCTCACCCGGAAGGACAGGATCCGAAAAACTGTTTTTT. Translation gives CASSPGRTGSEKLFF.

V is TRBV11-2 and J is TRBJ2-2; D is possibly TRBD1 (6 bases). Germline V lookup: CDR1 SGHAT, CDR2 FQNNGV. Trimming left V 5 bases short and J 4 bases short, with 14 bases between. The CDR3 is 15 residues long. The CDR3, as DNA: TGTGCCAGCAGCCCAAACAGGGTCGGCACCGGGGAGCTGTTTTTT. Protein product: CASSPNRVGTGELFF.

This chain uses TRBV19 with TRBJ1-4, with TRBD1 as a possible D gene (6 bases). The length of the CDR3 is 15 residues. The V gene's germline CDR1 is LNHDA and CDR2 SQIVND (reference sequence). Trimming took 5 bases from V and 2 from J, leaving 12 bases between them. CDR3 protein: CASSLRGRTNEKLFF. CDR3 DNA: TGTGCCAGTAGTCTCAGGGGTAGGACTAATGAAAAACTGTTTTTT.

The chain has TRBV3-1 (or the pseudogene TRBV3-2) and TRBJ1-5; D might be TRBD1 (5 bases). This CDR3 comprises 14 residues. The V end was cut by 2 bases, the J end by 10 bases, with 15 bases between. The germline gives CDR1 LGHDT, CDR2 YNNKEL (reference sequence). DNA for the CDR3: TGTGCCAGCAGCCAACGACGGACCGGGGGACCCCAGCATTTT. Translation: CASSQRRTGGPQHF.

The CDR3 sequence: CASSRLYQETQYF. The DNA for the CDR3 is TGTGCCAGCAGCCGACTGTACCAAGAGACCCAGTACTTC. The rearrangement links TRBV2 to TRBJ2-5; D remains unclear. CDR3 length: 13 amino acids. The germline V and J ends were trimmed by 6 bases and 0 bases, with 8 bases remaining between them. The germline V gene encodes CDR1 SNHLY and CDR2 FYNNEI.

This chain connects TRBV28 to TRBJ2-7; possible D gene TRBD1, 6 bases. Germline V gene lookup returns CDR1 MDHEN and CDR2 SYDVKM. This CDR3 has 16 residues. Between the trimmed V and J ends, which lost 4 bases and 5 bases, there was a span of 21 bases. The CDR3, as DNA: TGTGCCAGCAGTTCACCTACCCACGGGGACATTAACGAGCAGTACTTC. Translating gives CASSSPTHGDINEQYF.

Written as DNA, the CDR3 is TGTGCCAGCATCTGGGACAGGGGAATGAACACTGAAGCTTTCTTT. Amino acid sequence: CASIWDRGMNTEAFF. The chain employs TRBV6-6 and TRBJ1-1; 10 bases match TRBD1. The CDR3 loop spans 15 amino acids. J was trimmed by 0 bases and V by 7 bases; bases with no gene match: 5. The germline V gene has CDR1 MNHNY and CDR2 SVGAGI (reference sequence).

The chain joins TRBV6-5 to TRBJ2-7, with a tentative D call TRBD1 (5 bases). V was cut by 6 bases and J by 3 bases, with 18 bases left in between. The CDR3 totals 15 residues. From germline, CDR1 is MNHEY and CDR2 SVGAGI. CDR3 amino acids: CASRSRFGHGYEQYF. CDR3 DNA: TGTGCCAGCAGGTCCAGATTCGGACATGGCTACGAGCAGTACTTC.

This chain joins TRBV5-1 and TRBJ2-1, with TRBD2 matching 10 bases. V lost 9 bases to trimming and J lost 4 bases; unmatched junction nucleotides: 13. The CDR3 extends over 16 amino acids. Looked up from germline, CDR1 is SGHRS and CDR2 is YFSETQ. In DNA, the CDR3 is TGCGCCACCCAGCTTGGAGTAGCGGGAGGATACAATGAGCAGTTCTTC. Translation gives CATQLGVAGGYNEQFF.

V gene TRBV4-1 combines with J gene TRBJ2-1; D possibly corresponds to TRBD2 (5 bases). This CDR3 has 16 amino acids. The V gene's germline CDR1 is MGHRA and CDR2 YSYEKL. V lost 1 base to trimming and J lost 0 bases, with 10 bases between them. This CDR3 is CASSQGTASSYNEQFF. The DNA for the CDR3 is TGCGCCAGCAGCCAAGGGACTGCCAGCTCCTACAATGAGCAGTTCTTC.

The V gene is TRBV27, the J gene TRBJ2-2; D might be TRBD1 (5 bases). V was shortened by 2 bases and J by 2 bases, with 12 bases between the two germline ends. The CDR3 is 16 residues long. The germline V gene encodes CDR1 MNHEY and CDR2 SMNVEV (reference sequence). For the CDR3, the DNA is TGTGCCAGCAGTTTAAACGGACATTTTAACACCGGGGAGCTGTTTTTT. Translated, it gives CASSLNGHFNTGELFF.

This sequence joins TRBV29-1 and TRBJ1-3; D is undetermined. CDR1 SQVTM and CDR2 ANQGSEA come from the germline V gene. The CDR3 spans 13 residues. V lost 7 bases and J lost 2, with 12 bases in between. For the CDR3, the DNA is TGCAGCGCTACCTCTCAGGCTGGAAACACCATATATTTT. Protein product: CSATSQAGNTIYF.

The chain is built from TRBV5-1 and TRBJ2-3; a weak D match, TRBD2 (6 bases). Trimming removed 0 bases at V and 3 bases at J, with 20 bases between. Per germline, CDR1 SGHRS and CDR2 YFSETQ. The CDR3 has 18 amino acids. The CDR3 bases are TGCGCCAGCAGCTTGGCCCTCCAGGGCGGGACTGGGACAGATACGCAGTATTTT. Its protein product is CASSLALQGGTGTDTQYF.